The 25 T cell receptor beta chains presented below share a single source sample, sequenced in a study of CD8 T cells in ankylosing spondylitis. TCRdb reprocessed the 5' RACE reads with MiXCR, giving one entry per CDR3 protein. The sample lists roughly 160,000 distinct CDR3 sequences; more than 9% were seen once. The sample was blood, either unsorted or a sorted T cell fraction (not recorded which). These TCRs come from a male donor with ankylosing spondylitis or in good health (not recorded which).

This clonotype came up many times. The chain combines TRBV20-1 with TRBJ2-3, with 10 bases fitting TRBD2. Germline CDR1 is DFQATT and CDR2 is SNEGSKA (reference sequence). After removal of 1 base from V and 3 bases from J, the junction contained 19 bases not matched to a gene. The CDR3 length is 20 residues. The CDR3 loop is CSARGRGFVLAGLRTDTQYF. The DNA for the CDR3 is TGCAGTGCTAGAGGACGCGGGTTTGTACTAGCGGGACTACGAACAGATACGCAGTATTTT.

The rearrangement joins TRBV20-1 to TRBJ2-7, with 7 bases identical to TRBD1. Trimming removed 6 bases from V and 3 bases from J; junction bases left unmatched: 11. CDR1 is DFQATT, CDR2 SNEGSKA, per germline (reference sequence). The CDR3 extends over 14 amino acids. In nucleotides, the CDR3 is TGCAGTGCCTCCCTCCCAGGGGGACACTACGAGCAGTACTTC. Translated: CSASLPGGHYEQYF.

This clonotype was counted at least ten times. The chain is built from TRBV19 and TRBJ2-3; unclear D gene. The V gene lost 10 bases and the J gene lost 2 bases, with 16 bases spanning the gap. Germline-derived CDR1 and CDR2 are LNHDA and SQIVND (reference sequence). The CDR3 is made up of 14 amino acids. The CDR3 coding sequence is TGTGCCACCGGGCCCTTCGCGGCCACAGATACGCAGTATTTT. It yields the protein CATGPFAATDTQYF.

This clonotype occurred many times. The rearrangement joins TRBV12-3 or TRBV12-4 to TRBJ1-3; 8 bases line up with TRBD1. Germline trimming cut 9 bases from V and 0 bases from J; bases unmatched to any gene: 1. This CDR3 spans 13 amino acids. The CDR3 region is CASDRGSGNTIYF. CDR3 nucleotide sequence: TGTGCCAGTGACAGGGGCTCTGGAAACACCATATATTTT.

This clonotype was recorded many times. The CDR3 DNA reads TGCAGCGTTGAATTGACAGGGGGGTCCACTGAAGCTTTCTTT. It translates to CSVELTGGSTEAFF. The chain is built from TRBV29-1 and TRBJ1-1, with TRBD1 matching over 9 bases. This CDR3 spans 14 amino acids. V was pared by 2 bases and J by 4 bases, with 5 bases of the junction left unmatched. Germline V gene sequence: CDR1 SQVTM, CDR2 ANQGSEA.

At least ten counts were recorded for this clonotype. DNA for the CDR3: TGTGCCAGCAGCCCCAAGTTGAGGACTGAAGCTTTCTTT. It codes for CASSPKLRTEAFF. The gene calls are TRBV7-2 and TRBJ1-1; D is unclear. The CDR3 spans 13 residues. Trimming cost V 5 bases and J 5 bases, with 12 bases left between them. The V gene's germline CDR1 is SGHTA and CDR2 FQGNSA.

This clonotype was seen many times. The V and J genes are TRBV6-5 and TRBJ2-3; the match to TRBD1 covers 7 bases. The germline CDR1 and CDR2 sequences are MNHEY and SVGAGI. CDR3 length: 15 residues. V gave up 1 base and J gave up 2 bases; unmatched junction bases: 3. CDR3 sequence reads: CASSYLGQSTDTQYF. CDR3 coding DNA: TGTGCCAGCAGTTACTTGGGACAGTCCACAGATACGCAGTATTTT.

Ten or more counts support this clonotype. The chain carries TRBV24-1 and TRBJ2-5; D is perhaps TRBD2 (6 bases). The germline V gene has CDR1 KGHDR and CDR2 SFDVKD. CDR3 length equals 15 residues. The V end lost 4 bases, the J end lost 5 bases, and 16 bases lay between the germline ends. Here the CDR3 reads CATSDQKEGGETQYF. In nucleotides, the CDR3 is TGTGCCACCAGTGACCAGAAGGAGGGTGGCGAGACCCAGTACTTC.

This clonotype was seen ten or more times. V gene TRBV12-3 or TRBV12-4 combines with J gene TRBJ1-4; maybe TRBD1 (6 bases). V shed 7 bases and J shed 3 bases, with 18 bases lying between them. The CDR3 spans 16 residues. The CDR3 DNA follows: TGTGCCAGCATCCGCCGGGGGGGCGCGGCTAATGAAAAACTGTTTTTT. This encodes CASIRRGGAANEKLFF.

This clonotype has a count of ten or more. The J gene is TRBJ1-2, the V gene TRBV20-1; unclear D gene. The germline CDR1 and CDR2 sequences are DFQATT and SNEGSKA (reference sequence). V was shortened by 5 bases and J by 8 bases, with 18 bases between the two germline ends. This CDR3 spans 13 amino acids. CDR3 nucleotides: TGCAGTGCTGGACTGCAGTCGCTTGAGGGCTACACCTTC. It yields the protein CSAGLQSLEGYTF.

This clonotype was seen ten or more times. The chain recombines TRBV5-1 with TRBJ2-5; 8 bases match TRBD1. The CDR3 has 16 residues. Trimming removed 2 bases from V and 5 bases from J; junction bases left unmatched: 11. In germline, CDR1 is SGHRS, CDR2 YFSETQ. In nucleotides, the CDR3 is TGCGCCAGCAGCTTATCGGGACAGGACGCTCTGGAGACCCAGTACTTC. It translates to CASSLSGQDALETQYF. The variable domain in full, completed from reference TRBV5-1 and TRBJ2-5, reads KAGVTQTPRYLIKTRGQQVTLSCSPISGHRSVSWYQQTPGQGLQFLFEYFSETQRNKGNFPGRFSGRQFSNSRSEMNVSTLELGDSALYLCASSLSGQDALETQYFGPGTRLLVL.

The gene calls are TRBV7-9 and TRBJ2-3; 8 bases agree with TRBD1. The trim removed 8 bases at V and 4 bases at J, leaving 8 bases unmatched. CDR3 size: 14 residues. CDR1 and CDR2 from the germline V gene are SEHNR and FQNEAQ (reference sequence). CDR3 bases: TGTGCCAGCCGCAACAGGGGGAAGCCAGATACGCAGTATTTT. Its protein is CASRNRGKPDTQYF.

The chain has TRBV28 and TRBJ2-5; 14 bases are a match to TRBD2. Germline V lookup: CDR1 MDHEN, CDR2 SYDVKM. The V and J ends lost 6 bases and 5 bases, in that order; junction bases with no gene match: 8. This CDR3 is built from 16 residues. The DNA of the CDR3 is TGTGCCAGCAGCCCACAGACTAGCGGGGGGGCCGAGACCCAGTACTTC. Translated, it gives CASSPQTSGGAETQYF.

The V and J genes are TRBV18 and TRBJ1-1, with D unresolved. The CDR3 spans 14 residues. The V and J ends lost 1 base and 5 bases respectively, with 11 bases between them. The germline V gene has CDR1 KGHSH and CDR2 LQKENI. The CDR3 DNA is TGTGCCAGCTCACCACGTGAGGTGGCGACTGAAGCTTTCTTT. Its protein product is CASSPREVATEAFF.

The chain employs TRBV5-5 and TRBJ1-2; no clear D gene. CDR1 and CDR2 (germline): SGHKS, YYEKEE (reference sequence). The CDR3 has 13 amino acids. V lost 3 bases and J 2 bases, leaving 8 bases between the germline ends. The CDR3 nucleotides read TGTGCCAGCAGCTCCGAAGCCAACTATGGCTACACCTTC. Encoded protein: CASSSEANYGYTF.

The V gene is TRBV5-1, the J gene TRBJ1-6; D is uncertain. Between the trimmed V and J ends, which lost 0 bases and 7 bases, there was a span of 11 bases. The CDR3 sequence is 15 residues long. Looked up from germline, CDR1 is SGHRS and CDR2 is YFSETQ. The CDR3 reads CASSLEHSSNSPLHF. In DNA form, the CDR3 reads TGCGCCAGCAGCTTGGAGCACAGTTCAAATTCACCCCTCCACTTT.

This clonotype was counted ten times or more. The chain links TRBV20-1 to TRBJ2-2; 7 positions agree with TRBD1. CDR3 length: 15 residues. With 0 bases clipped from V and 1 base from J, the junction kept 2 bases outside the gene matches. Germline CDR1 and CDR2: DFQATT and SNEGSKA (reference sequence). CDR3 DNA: TGCAGTGCTAGAGATTGGACAGGGAACACCGGGGAGCTGTTTTTT. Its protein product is CSARDWTGNTGELFF.

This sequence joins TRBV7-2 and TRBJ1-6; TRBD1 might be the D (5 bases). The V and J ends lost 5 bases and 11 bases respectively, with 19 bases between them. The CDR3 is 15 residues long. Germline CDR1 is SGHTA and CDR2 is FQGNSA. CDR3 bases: TGTGCCAGCAGCGTATCGGGACCCCGGGGAGCACCCCTCCACTTT. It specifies CASSVSGPRGAPLHF.

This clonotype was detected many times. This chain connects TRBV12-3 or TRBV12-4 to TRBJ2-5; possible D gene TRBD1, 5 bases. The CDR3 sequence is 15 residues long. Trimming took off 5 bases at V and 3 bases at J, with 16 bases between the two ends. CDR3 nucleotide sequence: TGTGCCAGCAGTACGGGTCGGTTACAGGAAGAGACCCAGTACTTC. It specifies CASSTGRLQEETQYF.

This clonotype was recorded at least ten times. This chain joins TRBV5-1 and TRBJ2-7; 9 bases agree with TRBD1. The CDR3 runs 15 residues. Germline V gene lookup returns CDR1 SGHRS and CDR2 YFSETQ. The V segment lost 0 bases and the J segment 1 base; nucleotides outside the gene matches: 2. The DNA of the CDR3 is TGCGCCAGCAGCTTGGCCGGGACAGGGTCCTACGAGCAGTACTTC. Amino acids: CASSLAGTGSYEQYF.

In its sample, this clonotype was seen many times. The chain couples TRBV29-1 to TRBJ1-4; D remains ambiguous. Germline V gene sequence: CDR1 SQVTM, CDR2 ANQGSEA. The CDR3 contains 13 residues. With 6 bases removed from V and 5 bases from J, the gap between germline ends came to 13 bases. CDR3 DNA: TGCAGCGTGAGTGACGACCCGAATGAAAAACTGTTTTTT. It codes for CSVSDDPNEKLFF.

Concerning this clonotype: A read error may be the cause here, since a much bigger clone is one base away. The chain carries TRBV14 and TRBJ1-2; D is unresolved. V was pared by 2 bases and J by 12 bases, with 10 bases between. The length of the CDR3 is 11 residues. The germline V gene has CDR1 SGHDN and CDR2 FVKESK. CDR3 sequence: CASSQSGGHTF. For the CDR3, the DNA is TGTGCCAGCAGCCAAAGCGGAGGCCACACCTTC.

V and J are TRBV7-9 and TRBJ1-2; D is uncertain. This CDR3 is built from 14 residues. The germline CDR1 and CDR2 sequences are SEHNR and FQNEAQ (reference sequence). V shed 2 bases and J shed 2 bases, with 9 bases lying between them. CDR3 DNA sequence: TGTGCCAGCAGCTTATATGGCCAGAACTATGGCTACACCTTC. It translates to CASSLYGQNYGYTF.

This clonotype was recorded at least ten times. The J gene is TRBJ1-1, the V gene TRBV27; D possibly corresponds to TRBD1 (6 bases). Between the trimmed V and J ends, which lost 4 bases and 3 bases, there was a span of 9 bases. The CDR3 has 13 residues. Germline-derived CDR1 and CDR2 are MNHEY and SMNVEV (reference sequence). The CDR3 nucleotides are TGTGCCAGCAGTTCCCAGGGGTACACTGAAGCTTTCTTT. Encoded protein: CASSSQGYTEAFF.

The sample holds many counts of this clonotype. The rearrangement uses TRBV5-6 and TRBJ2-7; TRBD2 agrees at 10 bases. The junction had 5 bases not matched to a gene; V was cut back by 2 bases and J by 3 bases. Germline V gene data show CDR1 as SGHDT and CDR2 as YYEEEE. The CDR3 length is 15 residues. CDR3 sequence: CASSFPGLAVYEQYF. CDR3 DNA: TGTGCCAGCAGCTTTCCCGGACTAGCGGTCTACGAGCAGTACTTC.